The T cell receptor (beta chain) described here comes from a study of blood T cell repertoires in COVID-19. The overall study: Donors in the United States, Italy and Spain gave samples during acute or convalescent COVID-19. Nucleic acid was either cDNA or gDNA, and it came from T cells, B-cell-depleted T cells, or PBMCs.

Authors' processing steps: Reference gene primers were amplified, and this amplification served to estimate nucleated cell counts. The data were produced by immunoSEQ multiplex PCR, yet TCRdb's version contains in-frame clones alone and is incomplete. Clonal size and the V and J genes are those of that table, whereas D and trimming came from the DNA. The repertoire includes 150,000 to 200,000 clones, 84% of them detected once, and roughly 13% sits in the top ten. With V trimmed by 0 bases and J by 1 base, 7 bases remained unmatched. Germline CDR1 GTSNPN, CDR2 SVGIG (reference sequence). The CDR3 runs to 16 residues.

This clonotype was sampled from a young man with active or convalescent COVID-19. Sample: peripheral blood. The chain has TRBV30 and TRBJ2-3; TRBD2 matches at 7 bases. CDR3 residues: CAWSVPVTSGTDTQYF. In DNA form, the CDR3 reads TGTGCCTGGAGTGTACCCGTAACTAGCGGCACAGATACGCAGTATTTT.